This entry describes one T cell receptor beta chain. Its antigen remains undetermined. No base-level quality is on record; no much larger clone is a single base apart. The data are from a study of T-cell memory formation after mild COVID-19 (dated by TCRdb to the early 2020s). Regarding the research as a whole: Most TCR sequence clusters were specific to one of the two donors. The cohort comprised two young, previously healthy adult volunteers, one female and one male. T-cell clones expanding and contracting after mild COVID-19 in a couple of donors were tracked by longitudinal TCRalpha and TCRbeta repertoire sequencing.

PBMCs were isolated by Ficoll-Paque density gradient centrifugation. The cysteine opens and the phenylalanine closes a CDR3 of 15 amino acids. Here the CDR3 DNA is all that survives: 45 bases in frame from base 1. Germline trimming amounts to 0 bases on V and 2 bases on J, with 3 as the count of junction bases outside the gene matches. CDR1 SGHTA and CDR2 FQGNSA were looked up in the germline V gene. Results the study describes overall, beyond this receptor: Some responding clones were detected in pre-infection memory, which suggested that pre-existing cross-reactive memory T cells had joined the SARS-CoV-2 response. The study covered only a couple of mild cases, and larger cohorts including severe cases with pre-infection samples were considered necessary. The second-wave clones that peaked on day 37 were not confirmed to be SARS-CoV-2 specific. Contracting CD4+ clones were located mainly in the CM and EM memory subsets, whereas CD8+ clones were found to be enriched in EMRA. Clones contracting from day 15 to 85 had balanced CD4/CD8 phenotypes, while a second wave expanding from day 15 to 37 was biased towards CD4+.

The sequencer listed for this sample is Illumina NovaSeq 6000. Using 5'RACE with constant-segment primers, TCRalpha and TCRbeta cDNA libraries were constructed, with sample barcodes and unique molecular identifiers added in the process. RNA was extracted from every sample with Trizol reagent. The libraries were amplified in two PCR steps, and the second step added a second sample barcode and Illumina TruSeq adapters. The libraries were sequenced on an Illumina NovaSeq using 2 x 150 bp paired-end reads. Processing in the source paper ran as follows. Reads were demultiplexed and collapsed into UMI-guided consensus sequences with migec v1.2.7. Using mixcr v2.1.11, UMI consensuses were aligned to TRA and TRB V and J templates and then assembled into clonotypes. Clonotypes were classified as expanded or contracted when called significant by both edgeR and NoisET, with noise models trained on biological replicates. For edgeR calls, the thresholds were a false discovery rate-adjusted p below 0.01 and a log2 fold-change of 1. As an exploratory analysis of dynamics, PCA with hierarchical clustering was applied to max-normalized trajectories of the 1000 most abundant clonotypes. Separately sequenced CD4+ and CD8+ repertoires were used to assign the CD4 or CD8 phenotype of responding clones. The raw public data were reprocessed by TCRdb itself: fastp quality trimming at Q25, MiXCR clonotype calling, in-frame beta chains only. Identical CDR3 protein sequences are pooled into one entry, listed with their most common genes and DNA. The V and J calls here are based on TCRdb, not the publication. This sample is represented by fewer than 350,000 distinct CDR3 sequences; 13% to 15% of them were singletons. The ten largest clones add up to around 23% of the sample.

This receptor was obtained from a man aged 18 to 29 who had mild COVID-19 (a few samples of this study predate the infection). The sample titles of this study are shuffled in the database, so cell type and time point are left out; the donor was told from shared clones. Recombination joined TRBV7-2 with TRBJ1-2; 7 bases in the junction line up with TRBD1. The sequenced sample consisted of PBMCs or a T cell subset sorted from them (not recorded which). The bases are TGTGCCAGCAGCTTAGCGCAGGGGGGGAACTATGGCTACACCTTC. Its product reads: CASSLAQGGNYGYTF.